Following are 6 T cell receptor beta chains from one sample sequenced in a study of T cell responses to AZD1222 COVID-19 vaccine. Data came from immunoSEQ multiplex PCR; TCRdb stores just in-frame clones and leaves some out. The table has over 45,000 clones, over 60% seen once. The sequencing here drew on peripheral blood, taken on day 0 of AZD1222 vaccination. Every receptor here comes from an adult in good health.

The chain couples TRBV28 to TRBJ1-6; no clear D. CDR1 is MDHEN, CDR2 SYDVKM, per germline. V gave up 7 bases and J gave up 6 bases, with 13 bases separating them. This CDR3 comprises 14 residues. The CDR3 DNA reads TGTGCCAGCATTAATCGTTTTGGTAATTCACCCCTCCACTTT. It is translated as CASINRFGNSPLHF.

This clone was found once. V usage is TRBV29-1 and J usage is TRBJ2-2; 11 bases agree with TRBD2. Unmatched junction bases numbered 3, after V lost 5 bases and J lost 4 bases. Germline V CDR1 and CDR2: SQVTM, ANQGSEA. The CDR3 has 14 residues. The CDR3 loop reads CSVRLAGFTGELFF. In DNA form, the CDR3 reads TGCAGCGTTAGACTAGCGGGATTCACCGGGGAGCTGTTTTTT.

This chain connects TRBV28 to TRBJ1-3; D is possibly TRBD1 (5 bases). CDR1 is MDHEN, CDR2 SYDVKM, per germline. CDR3 length: 16 amino acids. The V end lost 2 bases, the J end lost 0 bases, and 11 bases lay between the germline ends. The CDR3: CASSLGQGISGNTIYF. The DNA of the CDR3 is TGTGCCAGCAGTTTAGGACAAGGGATCTCTGGAAACACCATATATTTT.

V and J are TRBV7-8 and TRBJ2-3; no clear D. The CDR3 sequence is 13 residues long. V was shortened by 3 bases and J by 2 bases, with 6 bases between the two germline ends. CDR1 and CDR2 (germline): SGHVS, FQNEAQ. CDR3 nucleotide sequence: TGTGCCAGCAGCTTGTCGCCCACAGATACGCAGTATTTT. Amino acid sequence: CASSLSPTDTQYF.

The chain is built from TRBV27 and TRBJ2-2; maybe TRBD2 (5 bases). The CDR3 runs to 14 residues. The V gene's germline CDR1 is MNHEY and CDR2 SMNVEV (reference sequence). With 5 bases removed from V and 1 base from J, the gap between germline ends came to 8 bases. CDR3 residues: CASSGRGNTGELFF. CDR3 DNA sequence: TGTGCCAGCAGTGGCCGGGGGAACACCGGGGAGCTGTTTTTT.

The genes are TRBV11-3 and TRBJ2-3; D is unresolved. The CDR3 extends over 13 amino acids. Trimming stripped 5 bases from V and 6 bases from J, with 12 bases between. Germline-derived CDR1 and CDR2 are SGHNT and YENEEA. As DNA, the CDR3 is TGTGCCAGCAGCCGACCTGACTCGGATACGCAGTATTTT. It encodes CASSRPDSDTQYF.